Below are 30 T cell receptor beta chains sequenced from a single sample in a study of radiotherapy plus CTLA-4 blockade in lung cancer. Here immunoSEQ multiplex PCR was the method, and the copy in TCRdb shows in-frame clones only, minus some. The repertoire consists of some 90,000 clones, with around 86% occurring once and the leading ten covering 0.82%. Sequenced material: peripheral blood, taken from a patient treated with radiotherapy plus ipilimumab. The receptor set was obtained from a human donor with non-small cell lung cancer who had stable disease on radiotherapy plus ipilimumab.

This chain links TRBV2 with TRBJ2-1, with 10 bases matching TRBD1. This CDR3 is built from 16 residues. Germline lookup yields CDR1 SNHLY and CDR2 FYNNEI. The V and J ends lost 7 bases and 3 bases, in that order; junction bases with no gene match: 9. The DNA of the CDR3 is TGTGCCAGCACCGGAACCGGGACAGGGGTCTACAATGAGCAGTTCTTC. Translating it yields CASTGTGTGVYNEQFF.

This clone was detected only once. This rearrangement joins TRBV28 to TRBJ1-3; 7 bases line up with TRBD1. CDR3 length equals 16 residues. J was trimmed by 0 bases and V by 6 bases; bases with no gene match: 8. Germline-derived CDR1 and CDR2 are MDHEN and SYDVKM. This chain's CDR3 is CASSLTGPRSGNTIYF. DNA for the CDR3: TGTGCCAGCAGCCTGACAGGGCCCCGCTCTGGAAACACCATATATTTT.

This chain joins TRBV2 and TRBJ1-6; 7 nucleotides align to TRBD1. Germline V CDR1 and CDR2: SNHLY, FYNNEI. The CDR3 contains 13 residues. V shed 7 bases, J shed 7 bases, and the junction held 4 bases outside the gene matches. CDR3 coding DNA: TGTGCCAGCACAGGGGGAAGGAATTCACCCCTCCACTTT. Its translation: CASTGGRNSPLHF.

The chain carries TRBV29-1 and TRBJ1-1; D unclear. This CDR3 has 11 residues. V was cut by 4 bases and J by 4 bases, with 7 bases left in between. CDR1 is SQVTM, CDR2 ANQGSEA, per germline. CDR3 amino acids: CSVGSGTEAFF. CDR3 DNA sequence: TGCAGCGTTGGGTCGGGCACTGAAGCTTTCTTT.

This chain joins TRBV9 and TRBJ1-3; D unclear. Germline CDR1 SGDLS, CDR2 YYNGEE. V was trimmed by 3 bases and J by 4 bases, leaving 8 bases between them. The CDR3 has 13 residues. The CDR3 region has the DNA TGTGCCAGCAGCGGGAAACGGGGAAACACCATATATTTT. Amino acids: CASSGKRGNTIYF.

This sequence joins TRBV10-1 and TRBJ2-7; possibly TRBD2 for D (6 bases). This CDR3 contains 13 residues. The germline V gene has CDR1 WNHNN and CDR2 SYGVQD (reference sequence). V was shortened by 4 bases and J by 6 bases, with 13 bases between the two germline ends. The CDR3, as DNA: TGCGCCAGCAGTGGAGGTCAGGGAGGCGAGCAGTACTTC. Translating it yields CASSGGQGGEQYF.

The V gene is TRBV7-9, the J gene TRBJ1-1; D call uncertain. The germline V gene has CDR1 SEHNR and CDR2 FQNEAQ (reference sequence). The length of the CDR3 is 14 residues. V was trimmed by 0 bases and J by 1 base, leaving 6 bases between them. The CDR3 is CASSLAWSNTEAFF. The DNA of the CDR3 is TGTGCCAGCAGCTTAGCTTGGTCGAACACTGAAGCTTTCTTT. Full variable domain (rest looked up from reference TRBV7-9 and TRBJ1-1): DTGVSQNPRHKITKRGQNVTFRCDPISEHNRLYWYRQTLGQGPEFLTYFQNEAQLEKSRLLSDRFSAERPKGSFSTLEIQRTEQGDSAMYLCASSLAWSNTEAFFGQGTRLTVV.

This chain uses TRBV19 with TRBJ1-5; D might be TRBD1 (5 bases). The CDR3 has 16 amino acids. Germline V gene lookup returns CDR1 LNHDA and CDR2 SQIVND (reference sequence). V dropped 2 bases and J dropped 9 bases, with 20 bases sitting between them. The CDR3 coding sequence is TGTGCCAGTAGTATAAACCCCCCCGGGGCTGGCTCGCCCCAGCATTTT. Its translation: CASSINPPGAGSPQHF.

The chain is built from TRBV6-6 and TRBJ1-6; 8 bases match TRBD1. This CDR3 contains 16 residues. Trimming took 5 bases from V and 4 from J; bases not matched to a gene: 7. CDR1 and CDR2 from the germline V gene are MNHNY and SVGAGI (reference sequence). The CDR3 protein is CASSLRGPVYNSPLHF. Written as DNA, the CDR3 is TGTGCCAGCAGTCTCAGGGGGCCTGTTTATAATTCACCCCTCCACTTT.

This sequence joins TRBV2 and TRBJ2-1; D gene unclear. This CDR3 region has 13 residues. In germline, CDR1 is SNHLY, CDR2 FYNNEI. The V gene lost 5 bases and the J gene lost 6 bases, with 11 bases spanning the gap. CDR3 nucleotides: TGTGCCAGCAGTTTCCCGCCTGTCAATGAGCAGTTCTTC. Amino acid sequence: CASSFPPVNEQFF.

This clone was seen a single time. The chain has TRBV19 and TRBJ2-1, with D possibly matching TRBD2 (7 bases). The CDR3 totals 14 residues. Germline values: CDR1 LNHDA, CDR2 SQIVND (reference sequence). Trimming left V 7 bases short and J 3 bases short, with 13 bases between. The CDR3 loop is CASMSGGRYNEQFF. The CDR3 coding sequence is TGTGCCAGTATGTCGGGGGGCCGCTACAATGAGCAGTTCTTC. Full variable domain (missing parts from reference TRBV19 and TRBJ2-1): DGGITQSPKYLFRKEGQNVTLSCEQNLNHDAMYWYRQDPGQGLRLIYYSQIVNDFQKGDIAEGYSVSREKKESFPLTVTSAQKNPTAFYLCASMSGGRYNEQFFGPGTRLTVL.

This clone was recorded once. The CDR3, as DNA: TGTGCCAGCAGTCGCCAGGCCACCGGGGAGCTGTTTTTT. Translating gives CASSRQATGELFF. This chain joins TRBV5-5 and TRBJ2-2; D gene uncertain. V was pared by 5 bases and J by 4 bases, with 9 bases between. CDR1 and CDR2 from the germline V gene are SGHKS and YYEKEE (reference sequence). This CDR3 contains 13 residues.

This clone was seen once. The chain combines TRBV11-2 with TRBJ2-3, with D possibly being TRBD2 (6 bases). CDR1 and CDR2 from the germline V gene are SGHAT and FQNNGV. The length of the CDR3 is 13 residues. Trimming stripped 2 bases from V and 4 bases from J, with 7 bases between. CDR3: CASSLWGADTQYF. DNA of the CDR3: TGTGCCAGCAGCTTATGGGGGGCAGATACGCAGTATTTT.

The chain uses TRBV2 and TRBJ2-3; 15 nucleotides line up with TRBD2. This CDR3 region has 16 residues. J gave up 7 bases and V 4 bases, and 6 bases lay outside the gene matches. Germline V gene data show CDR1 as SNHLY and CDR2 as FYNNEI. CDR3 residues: CASSGTSGGGLHTQYF. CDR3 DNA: TGTGCCAGCAGTGGGACTAGCGGGGGGGGTTTACATACGCAGTATTTT.

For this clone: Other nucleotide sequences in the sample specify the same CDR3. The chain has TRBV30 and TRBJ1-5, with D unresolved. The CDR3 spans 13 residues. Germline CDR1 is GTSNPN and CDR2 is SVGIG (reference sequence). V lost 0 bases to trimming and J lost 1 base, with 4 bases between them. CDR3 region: CAWSVQSNQPQHF. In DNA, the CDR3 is TGTGCCTGGAGTGTACAGAGCAATCAGCCCCAGCATTTT. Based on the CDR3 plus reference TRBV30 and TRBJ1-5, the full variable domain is SQTIHQWPATLVQPVGSPLSLECTVEGTSNPNLYWYRQAAGRGLQLLFYSVGIGQISSEVPQNLSASRPQDRQFILSSKKLLLSDSGFYLCAWSVQSNQPQHFGDGTRLSIL.

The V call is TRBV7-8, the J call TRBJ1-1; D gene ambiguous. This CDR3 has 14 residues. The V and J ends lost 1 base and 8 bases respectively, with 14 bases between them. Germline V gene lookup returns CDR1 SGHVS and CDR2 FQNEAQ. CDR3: CASSLVRASQEAFF. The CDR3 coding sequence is TGTGCCAGCAGCTTAGTTAGGGCCTCACAAGAAGCTTTCTTT.

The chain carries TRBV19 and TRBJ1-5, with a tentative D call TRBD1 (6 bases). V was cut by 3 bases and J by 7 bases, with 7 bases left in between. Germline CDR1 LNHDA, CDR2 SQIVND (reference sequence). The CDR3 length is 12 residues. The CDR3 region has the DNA TGTGCCAGTAGTATGAGGGGGCAGCCCCAGCATTTT. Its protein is CASSMRGQPQHF.

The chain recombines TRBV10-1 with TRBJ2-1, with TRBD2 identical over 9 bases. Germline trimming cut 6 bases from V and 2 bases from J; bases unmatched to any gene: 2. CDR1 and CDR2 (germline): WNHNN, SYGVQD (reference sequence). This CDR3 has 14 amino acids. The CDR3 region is CASSLAGTYNEQFF. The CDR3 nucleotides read TGCGCCAGCAGCCTAGCGGGGACCTACAATGAGCAGTTCTTC.

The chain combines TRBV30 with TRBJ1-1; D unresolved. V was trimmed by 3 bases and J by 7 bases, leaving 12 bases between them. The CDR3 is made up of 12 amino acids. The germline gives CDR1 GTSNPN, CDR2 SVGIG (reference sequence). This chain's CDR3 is CAWSATGNEAFF. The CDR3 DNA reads TGTGCCTGGAGCGCGACCGGGAATGAAGCTTTCTTT. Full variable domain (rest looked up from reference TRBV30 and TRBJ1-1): SQTIHQWPATLVQPVGSPLSLECTVEGTSNPNLYWYRQAAGRGLQLLFYSVGIGQISSEVPQNLSASRPQDRQFILSSKKLLLSDSGFYLCAWSATGNEAFFGQGTRLTVV.

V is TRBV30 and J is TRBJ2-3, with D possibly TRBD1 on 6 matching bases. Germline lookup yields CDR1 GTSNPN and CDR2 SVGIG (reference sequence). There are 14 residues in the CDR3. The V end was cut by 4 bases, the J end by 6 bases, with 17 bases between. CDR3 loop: CAWIGRGRPDTQYF. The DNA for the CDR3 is TGTGCCTGGATCGGCAGGGGACGCCCGGATACGCAGTATTTT.

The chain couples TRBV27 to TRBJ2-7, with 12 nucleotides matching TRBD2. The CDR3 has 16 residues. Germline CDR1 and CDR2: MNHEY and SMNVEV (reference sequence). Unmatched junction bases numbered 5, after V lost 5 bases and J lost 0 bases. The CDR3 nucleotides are TGTGCCAGCAGTGCTACTAGCGGGGGGAGCTCCTACGAGCAGTACTTC. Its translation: CASSATSGGSSYEQYF.

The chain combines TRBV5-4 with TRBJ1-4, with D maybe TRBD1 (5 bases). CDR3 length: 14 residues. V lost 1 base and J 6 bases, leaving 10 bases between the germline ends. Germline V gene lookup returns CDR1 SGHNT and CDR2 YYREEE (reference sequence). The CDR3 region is CASSLPGVDEKLFF. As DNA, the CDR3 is TGTGCCAGCAGCTTGCCGGGGGTGGATGAAAAACTGTTTTTT.

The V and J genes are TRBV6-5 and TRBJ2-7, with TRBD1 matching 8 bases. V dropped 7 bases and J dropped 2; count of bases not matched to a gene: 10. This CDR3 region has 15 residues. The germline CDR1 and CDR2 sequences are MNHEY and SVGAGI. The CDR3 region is CASINRGQATYEQYF. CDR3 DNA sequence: TGTGCCAGCATCAATAGGGGACAGGCAACCTACGAGCAGTACTTC.

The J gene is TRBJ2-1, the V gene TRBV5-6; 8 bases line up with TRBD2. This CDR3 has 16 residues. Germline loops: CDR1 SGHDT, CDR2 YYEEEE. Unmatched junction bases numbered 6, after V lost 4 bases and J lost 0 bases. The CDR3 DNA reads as TGTGCCAGCAGCACCTTTAGCGGGGTCTCCTACAATGAGCAGTTCTTC. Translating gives CASSTFSGVSYNEQFF. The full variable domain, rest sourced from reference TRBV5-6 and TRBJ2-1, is DAGVTQSPTHLIKTRGQQVTLRCSPKSGHDTVSWYQQALGQGPQFIFQYYEEEERQRGNFPDRFSGHQFPNYSSELNVNALLLGDSALYLCASSTFSGVSYNEQFFGPGTRLTVL.

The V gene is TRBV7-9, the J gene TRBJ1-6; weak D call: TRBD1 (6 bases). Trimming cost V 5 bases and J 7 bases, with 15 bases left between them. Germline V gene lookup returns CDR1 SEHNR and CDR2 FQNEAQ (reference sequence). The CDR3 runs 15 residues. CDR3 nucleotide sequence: TGTGCCAGCAGCCCGACAGGTTTTGTCAATTCACCCCTCCACTTT. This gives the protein CASSPTGFVNSPLHF. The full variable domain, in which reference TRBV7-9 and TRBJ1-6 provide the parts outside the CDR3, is DTGVSQNPRHKITKRGQNVTFRCDPISEHNRLYWYRQTLGQGPEFLTYFQNEAQLEKSRLLSDRFSAERPKGSFSTLEIQRTEQGDSAMYLCASSPTGFVNSPLHFGNGTRLTVT.

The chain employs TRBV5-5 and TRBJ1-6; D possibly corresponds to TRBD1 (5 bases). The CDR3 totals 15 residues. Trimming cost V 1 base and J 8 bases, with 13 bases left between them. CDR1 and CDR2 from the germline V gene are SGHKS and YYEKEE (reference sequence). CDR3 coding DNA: TGTGCCAGCAGCTTGTACCGGGACCCCGATTCACCCCTCCACTTT. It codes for CASSLYRDPDSPLHF.

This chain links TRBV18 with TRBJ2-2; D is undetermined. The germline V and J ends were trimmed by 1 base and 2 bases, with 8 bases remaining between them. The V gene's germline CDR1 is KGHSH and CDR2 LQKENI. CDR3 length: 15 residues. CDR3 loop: CASSPRIENTGELFF. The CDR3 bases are TGTGCCAGCTCACCACGGATTGAAAACACCGGGGAGCTGTTTTTT.

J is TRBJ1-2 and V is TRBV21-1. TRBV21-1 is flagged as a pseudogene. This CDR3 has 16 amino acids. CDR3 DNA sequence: TGTGCCAGCAATCCATCTGGGACTCCTCGCTCCTATGGCTACACCTTC. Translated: CASNPSGTPRSYGYTF.

DNA for the CDR3: TGTGCCAGCCAAAAGGTCGGGGGTCTACCATCCTACGAGCAGTACTTC. Translated: CASQKVGGLPSYEQYF. The chain recombines TRBV7-2 with TRBJ2-7, with D possibly TRBD2 on 6 matching bases. The ends were cut back, 8 bases at V and 1 base at J, with 21 bases in the middle. The CDR3 runs 16 residues. Germline CDR1 is SGHTA and CDR2 is FQGNSA.

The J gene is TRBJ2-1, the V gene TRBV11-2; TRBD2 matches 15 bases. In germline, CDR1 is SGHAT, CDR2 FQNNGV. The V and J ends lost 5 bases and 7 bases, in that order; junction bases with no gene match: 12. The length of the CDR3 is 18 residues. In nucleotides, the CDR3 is TGTGCCAGCAGCCCCCGGACTAGCGGGAGGGCCGGTCAGAATGAGCAGTTCTTC. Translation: CASSPRTSGRAGQNEQFF.